A single sample gave rise to the 15 T cell receptor beta chains below, sequenced in a study of blood T cell repertoires in COVID-19. Profiling relied on immunoSEQ multiplex PCR, and the TCRdb table lists in-frame clones only, not all of them. The sample lists under 300,000 clones; just under 85% were seen once. The sample consisted of PBMCs or T cells enriched from blood (not recorded which). These receptors were obtained from a man aged 35 to 55 who had recovered from COVID-19.

This clone appeared a single time. The genes are TRBV5-1 and TRBJ2-7; D not certain. CDR3 length equals 12 residues. CDR1 SGHRS and CDR2 YFSETQ come from the germline V gene. V was trimmed by 3 bases and J by 1 base, leaving 5 bases between them. Written as DNA, the CDR3 is TGCGCCAGCAGCTCCTATTCCTACGAGCAGTACTTC. Encoded protein: CASSSYSYEQYF.

V gene TRBV29-1 combines with J gene TRBJ2-7; D perhaps matches TRBD2 (6 bases). Trimming took 3 bases from V and 3 from J, leaving 18 bases between them. The CDR3 extends over 15 amino acids. Germline V gene lookup returns CDR1 SQVTM and CDR2 ANQGSEA. CDR3 nucleotide sequence: TGCAGCGTTGAGTCGGTGCGAGGAGGGCACTACGAGCAGTACTTC. Translating gives CSVESVRGGHYEQYF.

This sequence joins TRBV19 and TRBJ1-5; tentative D call: TRBD1 (6 bases). The ends were cut back, 11 bases at V and 7 bases at J, with 21 bases in the middle. Germline CDR1 LNHDA, CDR2 SQIVND (reference sequence). The CDR3 totals 14 residues. In nucleotides, the CDR3 is TGTGCCCTCCAAAAGGGGGGGCGGGAACAGCCCCAGCATTTT. It yields the protein CALQKGGREQPQHF.

CDR3 nucleotides: TGTGCCAGTAGTAATATAGCGGGGACCTACAATGAGCAGTTCTTC. This codes for CASSNIAGTYNEQFF. The rearrangement uses TRBV19 and TRBJ2-1; 8 nucleotides agree with TRBD2. The junction had 4 bases not matched to a gene; V was cut back by 4 bases and J by 2 bases. The CDR3 is made up of 15 amino acids. Germline CDR1 and CDR2: LNHDA and SQIVND (reference sequence).

The chain links TRBV3-1 (or the pseudogene TRBV3-2) to TRBJ2-1; 8 positions match TRBD2. The junction had 6 bases not matched to a gene; V was cut back by 2 bases and J by 3 bases. From germline, CDR1 is LGHDT and CDR2 YNNKEL (reference sequence). The CDR3 runs 16 residues. CDR3 bases: TGTGCCAGCAGCCAACTGACTAGCGACCTCTACAATGAGCAGTTCTTC. It yields the protein CASSQLTSDLYNEQFF.

CDR3 DNA sequence: TGTGCCAGCAAGCCGATACAGGGTCCTCGGGAGCTGTTTTTT. This codes for CASKPIQGPRELFF. V usage is TRBV27 and J usage is TRBJ2-2; tentative D call: TRBD1 (6 bases). Germline CDR1 reads MNHEY; CDR2 reads SMNVEV (reference sequence). V was clipped by 7 bases and J by 9 bases, with 18 bases between them. This CDR3 spans 14 amino acids.

The chain recombines TRBV19 with TRBJ1-1, with 9 nucleotides matching TRBD1. V was clipped by 5 bases and J by 4 bases; unmatched bases: 8. CDR3 length: 15 amino acids. The germline V gene has CDR1 LNHDA and CDR2 SQIVND (reference sequence). The CDR3, as DNA: TGTGCCAGTAGTTTCCGGGACAGGGTCGGCACTGAAGCTTTCTTT. Translation: CASSFRDRVGTEAFF.

The genes are TRBV6-2 or TRBV6-3 and TRBJ2-3; the match to TRBD2 covers 8 bases. Looked up from germline, CDR1 is MNHEY and CDR2 is SVGEGT. V gave up 5 bases and J gave up 2 bases; unmatched junction bases: 9. This CDR3 is built from 16 residues. The CDR3: CASSLEAGEYTDTQYF. The CDR3 nucleotides are TGTGCCAGCAGTCTCGAAGCGGGAGAATACACAGATACGCAGTATTTT.

The gene calls are TRBV5-1 and TRBJ2-3; TRBD2 aligns across 10 bases. In germline, CDR1 is SGHRS, CDR2 YFSETQ. The trim removed 2 bases at V and 1 base at J, leaving 1 base unmatched. The CDR3 runs 15 residues. This CDR3 is CASSFGTSGTDTQYF. The CDR3 nucleotides read TGCGCCAGCAGCTTCGGGACTAGCGGCACAGATACGCAGTATTTT.

The rearrangement links TRBV18 to TRBJ2-1, with a possible D match to TRBD1 (6 bases). Germline CDR1 and CDR2: KGHSH and LQKENI. This CDR3 comprises 14 residues. The ends were cut back, 2 bases at V and 7 bases at J, with 12 bases in the middle. The CDR3 region has the DNA TGTGCCAGCTCACCAGGACGAAGGGGGAATGAGCAGTTCTTC. Translated, it gives CASSPGRRGNEQFF.

For the CDR3, the DNA is TGTGCCAGCAGCATACAGGGGGCCGGCGGGGAGCTGTTTTTT. Protein sequence: CASSIQGAGGELFF. V is TRBV7-3 and J is TRBJ2-2; TRBD1 matches at 9 bases. The germline V gene encodes CDR1 SGHTA and CDR2 FQGTGA. This CDR3 contains 14 residues. Trimming at V came to 5 bases and at J to 7 bases, leaving 5 bases not matched to a gene.

About this clone itself: Within the sample, other DNA sequences also encode this same CDR3. V and J are TRBV28 and TRBJ2-5, with D maybe TRBD1 (5 bases). Trimming removed 3 bases at V and 2 bases at J, with 7 bases between. There are 13 residues in the CDR3. Germline V gene lookup returns CDR1 MDHEN and CDR2 SYDVKM. The CDR3 protein is CASSLTVQETQYF. DNA of the CDR3: TGTGCCAGCAGTTTGACAGTACAAGAGACCCAGTACTTC. The entire variable domain, with the rest obtained from reference TRBV28 and TRBJ2-5, is as follows: DVKVTQSSRYLVKRTGEKVFLECVQDMDHENMFWYRQDPGLGLRLIYFSYDVKMKEKGDIPEGYSVSREKKERFSLILESASTNQTSMYLCASSLTVQETQYFGPGTRLLVL.

The chain joins TRBV5-1 to TRBJ1-2; no reliable D call. Trimming stripped 0 bases from V and 6 bases from J, with 12 bases between. The germline V gene encodes CDR1 SGHRS and CDR2 YFSETQ. There are 14 residues in the CDR3. The CDR3 spells CASSLGPGSDGYTF. The CDR3 nucleotides are TGCGCCAGCAGCTTGGGACCCGGGTCGGATGGCTACACCTTC.

This clone was recorded once. CDR3 amino acids: CASSYRGTTINGNTIYF. The CDR3 DNA sequence: TGTGCCAGCAGTTACAGAGGGACAACCATCAATGGAAACACCATATATTTT. The chain joins TRBV6-2 or TRBV6-3 to TRBJ1-3, with a possible D match to TRBD1 (6 bases). Trimming removed 2 bases from V and 3 bases from J, with 17 bases in between. The CDR3 spans 17 residues. CDR1 and CDR2 from the germline V gene are MNHEY and SVGEGT.

The V call is TRBV4-3, the J call TRBJ2-4; no clear D gene. The V end lost 0 bases, the J end lost 4 bases, and 16 bases lay between the germline ends. The germline V gene has CDR1 LGHNA and CDR2 YSLEER. This CDR3 comprises 17 residues. The CDR3 nucleotides read TGCGCCAGCAGCCAAGATTCGGGTAGCTTCGGAAAAAACATTCAGTACTTC. It encodes CASSQDSGSFGKNIQYF.